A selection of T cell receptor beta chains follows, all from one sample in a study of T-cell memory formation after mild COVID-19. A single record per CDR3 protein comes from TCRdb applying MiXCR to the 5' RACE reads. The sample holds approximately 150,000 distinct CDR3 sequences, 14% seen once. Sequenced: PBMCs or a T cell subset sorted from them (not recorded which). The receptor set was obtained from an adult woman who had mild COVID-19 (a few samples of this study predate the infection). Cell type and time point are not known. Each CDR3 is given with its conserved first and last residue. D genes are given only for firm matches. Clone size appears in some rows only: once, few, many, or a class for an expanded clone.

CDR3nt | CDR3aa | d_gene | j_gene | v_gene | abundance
TGTGCCAGCAGCCGAGGCCGAATGAACACTGAAGCTTTCTTT | CASSRGRMNTEAFF | - | TRBJ1-1 | TRBV11-1 | few
TGTGCCAGCTCACCGGCGGGACAAAGAAGGGAAAAACTGTTTTTT | CASSPAGQRREKLFF | - | TRBJ1-4 | TRBV18 | few
TGTGCTAGTGGTTTGGTACTAGCGGCTAACACCGGGGAGCTGTTTTTT | CASGLVLAANTGELFF | TRBD2 | TRBJ2-2 | TRBV12-5 | few
TGTGCCAGCACAGCCAACGGGCTCCACACTGAAGCTTTCTTT | CASTANGLHTEAFF | - | TRBJ1-1 | TRBV5-6 | few
TGCAGTGCTCCCGGGACAGGGGGCAGCACAGATACGCAGTATTTT | CSAPGTGGSTDTQYF | TRBD1 | TRBJ2-3 | TRBV20-1 | -
TGCGCCAGCAGCTTGAGGGGGGCTGAGCAGTACTTC | CASSLRGAEQYF | - | TRBJ2-7 | TRBV5-1 | few
TGTGCCAGCAGTTCCCCGGGGGCGCCAAGAAGGGAGTTCTTC | CASSSPGAPRREFF | - | TRBJ2-1 | TRBV12-3/TRBV12-4 | -
TGTGCCATCAGTGAGAGACAGACAGGAAACACCATATATTTT | CAISERQTGNTIYF | - | TRBJ1-3 | TRBV10-3 | -
TGTGCCAGCAGCCACGGGATCTCCTACGAGCAGTACTTC | CASSHGISYEQYF | - | TRBJ2-7 | TRBV13 | once
TGTGCCAGCAGCCTTCGAACTGAGCAGTTCTTC | CASSLRTEQFF | - | TRBJ2-1 | TRBV7-6 | many
TGTGCCAGCAGCTTAGCGGGGACTAGCGGGGTGTTCGGGGAGCTGTTTTTT | CASSLAGTSGVFGELFF | TRBD2 | TRBJ2-2 | TRBV7-2 | -
TGTGCCAGCACGGTCCGGCGGGACCATTATCAGCCCCAGCATTTT | CASTVRRDHYQPQHF | - | TRBJ1-5 | TRBV2 | -
TGTGCCAGTATGGGCGACAGATTCAATCAGCCCCAGCATTTT | CASMGDRFNQPQHF | - | TRBJ1-5 | TRBV19 | -
TGTGCCAGCAGCGTAGGGGCAGCGAGCTCCTACGAGCAGTACTTC | CASSVGAASSYEQYF | - | TRBJ2-7 | TRBV9 | -
TGTGCCTGGGCGGGACACCGGCTAAACTCTGGAAACACCATATATTTT | CAWAGHRLNSGNTIYF | - | TRBJ1-3 | TRBV30 | few